The 25 T cell receptor beta chains presented below share a single source sample, sequenced in a study of T cells in tuberculosis. Profiling relied on immunoSEQ multiplex PCR, and the TCRdb table lists in-frame clones only, not all of them. The profile shows some 30,000 clones, approximately 93% of them singletons. Sequences were obtained from PBMCs. The receptors were sampled from a donor aged 10-30 years with latent tuberculosis or without tuberculosis infection.

The V and J genes are TRBV13 and TRBJ2-7; 8 positions match TRBD2. With 4 bases clipped from V and 4 bases from J, the junction kept 12 bases outside the gene matches. The CDR3 is made up of 16 amino acids. Germline V gene lookup returns CDR1 PRHDT and CDR2 FYEKMQ (reference sequence). CDR3 protein: CASSSLPSGRIYEQYF. The CDR3 nucleotides are TGTGCCAGCAGCTCTCTCCCAAGCGGGAGAATATACGAGCAGTACTTC.

The chain uses TRBV5-6 and TRBJ2-3, with D possibly being TRBD2 (5 bases). This CDR3 contains 14 residues. Germline V gives CDR1 SGHDT, CDR2 YYEEEE. Trimming took off 10 bases at V and 3 bases at J, with 18 bases between the two ends. CDR3 sequence (DNA): TGTGCCGGGAAGAGCGGCCTTGGAACAGATACGCAGTATTTT. This sequence encodes CAGKSGLGTDTQYF.

The chain couples TRBV2 to TRBJ2-5; the match to TRBD2 covers 14 bases. This CDR3 contains 15 residues. Germline CDR1 and CDR2: SNHLY and FYNNEI. The ends lost 4 bases at V and 7 bases at J; junction bases unmatched: 5. The CDR3, as DNA: TGTGCCAGCAGTGCGGGACTAGCGGGAGTGGGGACCCAGTACTTC. This gives the protein CASSAGLAGVGTQYF.

The chain links TRBV10-3 to TRBJ2-7; maybe TRBD1 (6 bases). CDR3 length: 13 amino acids. Germline CDR1 is ENHRY and CDR2 is SYGVKD. V shed 5 bases and J shed 6 bases, with 14 bases lying between them. CDR3 DNA sequence: TGTGCCATCAGTAGAGGGACATTGGGCGAGCAGTACTTC. It specifies CAISRGTLGEQYF.

V and J are TRBV18 and TRBJ2-5, with 14 bases that match TRBD2. There are 16 residues in the CDR3. Germline trimming cut 4 bases from V and 9 bases from J; bases unmatched to any gene: 10. The germline gives CDR1 KGHSH, CDR2 LQKENI. This chain's CDR3 is CASSQRLAGGGEAQYF. CDR3 sequence (DNA): TGTGCCAGCTCACAACGACTAGCGGGAGGGGGCGAGGCCCAGTACTTC.

The chain employs TRBV27 and TRBJ1-1; no reliable D call. The CDR3 has 13 amino acids. V was clipped by 3 bases and J by 4 bases, with 9 bases between them. CDR1 is MNHEY, CDR2 SMNVEV, per germline (reference sequence). The DNA of the CDR3 is TGTGCCAGCAGTTTTCGGCGGTTCACTGAAGCTTTCTTT. It encodes CASSFRRFTEAFF.

This chain connects TRBV4-3 to TRBJ1-1; 8 nucleotides line up with TRBD1. This CDR3 comprises 17 residues. V trimming: 0 bases; J trimming: 4 bases; junction bases outside the gene matches: 10. Germline assignment: CDR1 LGHNA and CDR2 YSLEER. CDR3 region: CASSQDSETGVRTEAFF. CDR3 nucleotide sequence: TGCGCCAGCAGCCAAGACTCCGAGACAGGGGTCCGCACTGAAGCTTTCTTT.

The genes are TRBV29-1 and TRBJ2-2; the match to TRBD2 covers 9 bases. This CDR3 contains 14 residues. V gave up 2 bases and J gave up 6 bases; unmatched junction bases: 4. CDR1 is SQVTM and CDR2 is ANQGSEA in the germline V gene. This CDR3 reads CSVECASGAGELFF. The CDR3, as DNA: TGCAGCGTTGAATGTGCTAGCGGGGCCGGGGAGCTGTTTTTT.

The gene calls are TRBV9 and TRBJ2-3, with a weak D call TRBD2 (6 bases). V lost 2 bases to trimming and J lost 5 bases, with 12 bases between them. The germline gives CDR1 SGDLS, CDR2 YYNGEE. This CDR3 is 14 amino acids long. CDR3 loop: CASSVGLLLDTQYF. The CDR3 DNA reads TGTGCCAGCAGCGTGGGACTTCTCCTAGATACGCAGTATTTT. Using reference TRBV9 and TRBJ2-3 for the parts outside the CDR3, the full variable domain is DSGVTQTPKHLITATGQRVTLRCSPRSGDLSVYWYQQSLDQGLQFLIQYYNGEERAKGNILERFSAQQFPDLHSELNLSSLELGDSALYFCASSVGLLLDTQYFGPGTRLTVL.

This chain joins TRBV4-3 and TRBJ2-3; D perhaps matches TRBD2 (5 bases). Germline CDR1 LGHNA, CDR2 YSLEER. The CDR3 runs 15 residues. The V end lost 0 bases, the J end lost 6 bases, and 13 bases lay between the germline ends. The chain's CDR3 is CASSQEVGLRDTQYF. The CDR3 DNA reads as TGCGCCAGCAGCCAAGAAGTCGGACTGCGGGATACGCAGTATTTT.

The CDR3 DNA sequence: TGTGCCAGCAGTGAACGGCACGGGACTAGCGTCTACAATGAGCAGTTCTTC. It codes for CASSERHGTSVYNEQFF. The chain links TRBV6-1 to TRBJ2-1, with TRBD2 matching 10 bases. This CDR3 is 17 amino acids long. CDR1 and CDR2 from the germline V gene are MNHNS and SASEGT. V lost 2 bases, J lost 3 bases, and 7 bases stayed unmatched.

The V gene is TRBV5-1, the J gene TRBJ2-5, with D perhaps matching TRBD2 (6 bases). From germline, CDR1 is SGHRS and CDR2 YFSETQ. The CDR3 is made up of 13 amino acids. Trimming took off 8 bases at V and 1 base at J, with 12 bases between the two ends. The CDR3 here is CASSRDSQETQYF. As DNA, the CDR3 is TGCGCCAGTTCCCGGGACTCCCAAGAGACCCAGTACTTC.

In this sample, this clone turned up once. V is TRBV6-6 and J is TRBJ2-3, with D perhaps TRBD1 (5 bases). V dropped 2 bases and J dropped 9 bases, with 9 bases sitting between them. This CDR3 is built from 12 residues. The germline V gene has CDR1 MNHNY and CDR2 SVGAGI (reference sequence). The CDR3 nucleotides read TGTGCCAGCAGTTACAGGGGTATCACGCAGTATTTT. Protein: CASSYRGITQYF.

This clone was picked up one time. This chain links TRBV7-9 with TRBJ2-5; 15 nucleotides line up with TRBD2. CDR1 is SEHNR and CDR2 is FQNEAQ in the germline V gene (reference sequence). The trim removed 5 bases at V and 5 bases at J, leaving 9 bases unmatched. The CDR3 has 17 residues. The CDR3 is CASSPPGLAGGVETQYF. In DNA form, the CDR3 reads TGTGCCAGCAGCCCCCCGGGACTAGCGGGAGGTGTGGAGACCCAGTACTTC. Looking up the rest from reference TRBV7-9 and TRBJ2-5 gives the full variable domain: DTGVSQNPRHKITKRGQNVTFRCDPISEHNRLYWYRQTLGQGPEFLTYFQNEAQLEKSRLLSDRFSAERPKGSFSTLEIQRTEQGDSAMYLCASSPPGLAGGVETQYFGPGTRLLVL.

The rearrangement joins TRBV27 to TRBJ2-3; TRBD1 matches at 9 bases. Germline V lookup: CDR1 MNHEY, CDR2 SMNVEV (reference sequence). This CDR3 has 15 amino acids. The V gene end was trimmed by 5 bases and the J gene end by 3 bases; junction bases not matched to a gene: 6. CDR3: CASSAYRGLTDTQYF. The CDR3 nucleotides read TGTGCCAGCAGTGCATACAGGGGGCTAACAGATACGCAGTATTTT.

The rearrangement joins TRBV5-1 to TRBJ2-7; 11 bases line up with TRBD1. The germline gives CDR1 SGHRS, CDR2 YFSETQ. There are 14 residues in the CDR3. The junction had 4 bases not matched to a gene; V was cut back by 4 bases and J by 4 bases. DNA of the CDR3: TGCGCCAGCAGCGGGGACAGGGGGTTATACGAGCAGTACTTC. This codes for CASSGDRGLYEQYF.

The chain couples TRBV6-5 to TRBJ2-3; 7 bases agree with TRBD2. This CDR3 region has 16 residues. The V gene's germline CDR1 is MNHEY and CDR2 SVGAGI. V gave up 1 base and J gave up 4 bases; unmatched junction bases: 8. The CDR3 coding sequence is TGTGCCAGCAGTTACTGGACGGGAGGATTGGCAGATACGCAGTATTTT. This gives the protein CASSYWTGGLADTQYF.

The V and J genes are TRBV30 and TRBJ1-1; a possible D gene is TRBD1 (5 bases). There are 15 residues in the CDR3. The V gene's germline CDR1 is GTSNPN and CDR2 SVGIG (reference sequence). Trimming left V 5 bases short and J 1 base short, with 17 bases between. This CDR3 is CAWVQGLDPNTEAFF. DNA for the CDR3: TGTGCCTGGGTTCAGGGTTTGGATCCGAACACTGAAGCTTTCTTT.

This rearrangement joins TRBV27 to TRBJ1-1; 7 nucleotides align to TRBD1. J was trimmed by 1 base and V by 2 bases; bases with no gene match: 1. Germline loops: CDR1 MNHEY, CDR2 SMNVEV (reference sequence). This CDR3 is 14 amino acids long. In nucleotides, the CDR3 is TGTGCCAGCAGTTTAGGACAGGCGAACACTGAAGCTTTCTTT. Translating gives CASSLGQANTEAFF.

V and J are TRBV10-3 and TRBJ2-5; 10 bases map to TRBD2. The germline V gene encodes CDR1 ENHRY and CDR2 SYGVKD. The CDR3 spans 16 residues. V dropped 2 bases and J dropped 4; count of bases not matched to a gene: 7. CDR3 nucleotide sequence: TGTGCCATCAGTGAGGCCCTAGCGGGAGTCCGAGAGACCCAGTACTTC. It encodes CAISEALAGVRETQYF.

This sequence joins TRBV29-1 and TRBJ2-7; D is perhaps TRBD2 (5 bases). Germline CDR1 is SQVTM and CDR2 is ANQGSEA. The CDR3 covers 13 residues. Trimming removed 4 bases from V and 7 bases from J, with 17 bases in between. The CDR3 DNA sequence: TGCAGCGTTGGCTCCGGGGAAGACGGGGAGCAGTACTTC. This gives the protein CSVGSGEDGEQYF.

The rearrangement links TRBV5-4 to TRBJ1-3; TRBD1 matches at 9 bases. CDR1 SGHNT and CDR2 YYREEE come from the germline V gene (reference sequence). Trimming at V came to 0 bases and at J to 4 bases, leaving 5 bases not matched to a gene. The CDR3 is 16 amino acids. The CDR3 DNA is TGTGCCAGCAGCTTGGGGGGACAGGGATCCGGAAACACCATATATTTT. Encoded protein: CASSLGGQGSGNTIYF. Filled out from reference TRBV5-4 and TRBJ1-3, the complete variable domain reads ETGVTQSPTHLIKTRGQQVTLRCSSQSGHNTVSWYQQALGQGPQFIFQYYREEENGRGNFPPRFSGLQFPNYSSELNVNALELDDSALYLCASSLGGQGSGNTIYFGEGSWLTVV.

V and J are TRBV29-1 and TRBJ1-1, with a tentative D call TRBD1 (6 bases). Deletions cut 6 bases from V and 1 base from J, with 12 bases between. The CDR3 extends over 13 amino acids. Looked up from germline, CDR1 is SQVTM and CDR2 is ANQGSEA. Here the CDR3 DNA reads TGCAGCGTAGCAGGGGACCCGAACACTGAAGCTTTCTTT. The encoded protein is CSVAGDPNTEAFF. Full variable domain (remainder filled in from reference TRBV29-1 and TRBJ1-1): SAVISQKPSRDICQRGTSLTIQCQVDSQVTMMFWYRQQPGQSLTLIATANQGSEATYESGFVIDKFPISRPNLTFSTLTVSNMSPEDSSIYLCSVAGDPNTEAFFGQGTRLTVV.

The chain combines TRBV6-5 with TRBJ1-1; 9 bases are a match to TRBD1. The CDR3 has 15 amino acids. V lost 5 bases and J lost 2; bases outside the gene matches: 6. Germline V gives CDR1 MNHEY, CDR2 SVGAGI. CDR3 sequence (DNA): TGTGCCAGCAGTCGTCCGGGACAGGGCAACACTGAAGCTTTCTTT. Translated, it gives CASSRPGQGNTEAFF.

This clone was counted a single time. V gene TRBV23-1 combines with J gene TRBJ1-5; possibly TRBD1 for D (6 bases). TRBV23-1 carries the ORF label, with uncertain function. V lost 1 base and J 2 bases, leaving 24 bases between the germline ends. The CDR3 contains 20 residues. CDR3 residues: CASSQYDRPPDPHRNQPQHF. Here the CDR3 DNA reads TGCGCCAGCAGTCAATATGACAGGCCTCCGGATCCCCATCGCAATCAGCCCCAGCATTTT.